Included here is one TCR beta chain sequence, with context. Its antigen has not been determined. Base qualities are missing; no much larger clone stands one base away. Taken from the germline V gene, the CDR1 and CDR2 loops are MGHRA and YSYEKL. Relative to germline, V is 0 bases shorter and J is 6 bases shorter, with 6 bases between their ends. The CDR3 contains 12 residues, cysteine and phenylalanine counted. The CDR3 DNA has 36 bases and is translated from base 1. Explained via the paper, the treatment or condition label denotes: around 19 received Ad26.COV2.S at low or high dose, single or two shots; roughly 5 received placebo; per-sample allocation not given. For vaccine and placebo recipients, repertoires were sequenced using samples collected on day 63 after the first injection. Cohort 1b enrolled around 23 adults aged 18-55 years at a single site in Boston, USA, between 29 July and 7 August 2020. Ad26.COV2.S was a replication-incompetent adenovirus type 26 vector expressing a prefusion-stabilized SARS-CoV-2 spike protein from the original Wuhan strain.

This entry is derived from a study of Ad26.COV2.S vaccination and SARS-CoV-2 variants (dated by TCRdb to 2020 to 2022). For the study in its entirety: Vaccine-arm donors were drawn from COV1001, a multicentre, randomized, double-blind, placebo-controlled phase I-IIa trial of Ad26.COV2.S in healthy adults. Blinding of investigators to trial group allocation was maintained during experiments and outcome assessment. Sequencing of the TCRbeta repertoire served to evaluate the specificity and breadth of SARS-CoV-2-reactive T cell receptors following Ad26.COV2.S vaccination. Trial participants were randomized into five groups of five: low-dose or high-dose Ad26.COV2.S given once or twice, or placebo on both occasions. A total of around 32 samples were included in the TCR-sequenced set, comprising some 20 Ad26.COV2.S vaccine recipients, 5 placebo recipients and 8 SARS-CoV-2 convalescent individuals. Ad26.COV2.S was administered intramuscularly at a dose of 5x10^10 or 1x10^11 viral particles, either as one shot or as two shots given 56 days apart. Overall study results and their limits: Non-spike TCR breadth was comparable between vaccine and placebo recipients, consistent with the vaccine containing only spike. The authors noted that total T cell responses may have been underestimated by the TCR breadth and depth analyses. Spike-specific TCR breadth was higher in Ad26.COV2.S recipients than in placebo recipients (P = 0.0014). After vaccination, spike-specific CD8+ and CD4+ T cell responses were reported to show substantial breadth. The study was not powered for comparison of responses between vaccine doses or regimens.

TCRbeta CDR3 regions were sequenced with the immunoSEQ Assay. After extraction, genomic DNA underwent amplification by bias-controlled multiplex PCR, followed by high-throughput sequencing. For the original study's pipeline: To quantify the absolute abundance of every unique TCRbeta CDR3 region, sequences were collapsed and filtered. T cell fraction was estimated by normalizing TCRbeta template counts to usable DNA, which was measured by amplifying reference genes present in all nucleated cells. Repertoire TCRs were annotated as SARS-CoV-2-specific when V gene, CDR3 amino acid sequence and J gene were exactly matched to a known reactive TCR set. MIRA supplied the reference SARS-CoV-2 TCR set, which was filtered for enrichment in COVID-19-positive ImmuneCODE repertoires so that public or cross-reactive TCRs were removed. Based on the MIRA antigens, annotated TCRs were further analysed at the level of specific ORF or position within ORF. Breadth was defined as annotated unique rearrangements over total unique productive rearrangements; depth was the summed frequency of those rearrangements. Two-sided Wilcoxon rank-sum tests were used to compare TCR breadth between groups. The immuneACCESS repertoire file appears here via TCRdb, limited to in-frame rearrangements. These files lack a portion of the clones; in checked studies, under half of the deficit traces to unresolved V genes, and the cause of the others is not known. D and trimming come from the DNA, and the V and J calls and clone size come from that table. This sample lists over 350,000 clones; about 88% were detected once. Clones ranked in the top ten supply 3.5% of the sample.

The receptor was isolated from a person between 18 and 59 years old who received the Ad26.COV2.S COVID-19 vaccine or a placebo. The chain uses TRBV4-1 and TRBJ2-7; the D gene identity is not certain. The sequences come from peripheral blood, collected in a trial of Ad26.COV2.S vaccine versus placebo. Read as DNA, the sequence is TGCGCCAGCAGCCAAGATTTCAGCGAGCAGTACTTC. Translated, this is CASSQDFSEQYF.